This T cell receptor (beta chain) originates from a study of shared clonotypes between healthy human individuals. Study details: Three CD4 naive, three CD4 memory, two CD8 naive and one CD8 memory plate were used per donor. Findings and limits, study-wide: For sorted subsets, rarefaction showed incomplete sequencing despite large depth.

Every subset's genomic DNA went evenly onto several immunoSEQ plates. The protocol was immunoSEQ multiplex PCR, while the TCRdb copy is restricted to in-frame clones and leaves out a portion. This sample has roughly 1,600,000 clones, with around 98.5% found just once. Comments on this clone: Its antigen is currently unknown.

The CDR3 has 13 residues. Germline V gives CDR1 LNHNV, CDR2 YYDKDF (reference sequence). Between the trimmed V and J ends, which lost 9 bases and 3 bases, there was a span of 12 bases. The chain is built from TRBV15 and TRBJ2-1, with D uncertain. Material for sequencing was naive CD4+ T cells sorted from blood. Subset: CD45RA+ positively selected. The sequence came from a man aged 30 to 39 in good health. CDR3 coding DNA: TGTGCCACTAGAAACAACCACTACAATGAGCAGTTCTTC. This gives the protein CATRNNHYNEQFF.